The present entry profiles one TCR beta chain with its context. It lacks a known antigen. It has no much larger one-base neighbor in the sample; base qualities were not kept. V loses 0 bases, J loses 3 bases, and the germline ends lie 11 bases apart. The CDR3 measures 15 amino acids from cysteine to phenylalanine. Only CDR3 DNA remains: 45 bases, in frame from the first base. According to the germline V gene, CDR1 reads SGHDT and CDR2 reads YYEEEE. The sample's time point label, in plain terms: after dendritic cell vaccination, including at tumor progression/relapse. To be selected, patients needed enough residual fresh-frozen tumor tissue and more than two years of available survival data. An isocitrate dehydrogenase mutation was not carried by any of the glioblastoma patients, although molecular status was otherwise variable. PBMC were collected before vaccination, two weeks after the third vaccination, and at tumor progression when it occurred. Genomic DNA was extracted with the Qiagen DNeasy Blood extraction Kit.

Using the immunoSEQ assay, TCRB CDR3 regions were amplified from 2 to 2.5 micrograms of genomic DNA, or from all available DNA when less than that was on hand. For multiplex PCR, 60 forward primers for TCR V beta segments and 13 reverse primers for J beta segments were used. Synthetic control templates were spiked into each sample at limiting dilution to estimate reads per starting template. Reads of 87 bp were generated by sequencing on the Illumina HiSeq System. As for the authors' bioinformatics: PCR and sequencing errors were removed by a nearest neighbor algorithm that merged closely related sequences. TCR overlap was measured as the percentage of unique tumor TCR beta sequences that were also present in the peripheral blood of the same patient. Imported from immuneACCESS, the table was reduced by TCRdb to in-frame sequences with V and J called. These copies leave out some clones; in studies compared against another copy, an unresolved V gene accounts for under half, and the cause of the remainder is not known. For V, J and clone size, that table is used; D and trimming come from the DNA. This sample has 85,000 or so clones in its table, and about 85% of those were observed once. Together, the top ten hold 8.5% of the sample.

These data belong to a study of glioma-infiltrating T cells after dendritic cell vaccination (dated by TCRdb to between 2015 and 2016). Regarding the study in general: The cohort included some 15 glioblastoma patients drawn from Phase I and II dendritic cell vaccination trials, of whom 9 were newly diagnosed and 6 had recurrent disease. Between the early 2000s and the early 2010s, the patients were given dendritic cell vaccination pulsed with autologous tumor lysate. Patients received three intradermal dendritic cell vaccine injections at biweekly intervals in the arm below the axilla. The vaccine was prepared from monocyte-derived dendritic cells that were cultured for 6 to 7 days with IL-4 and GM-CSF and then pulsed overnight with autologous tumor lysate. TCR sequencing metrics, including TIL content and tumor-blood repertoire overlap, were correlated with survival after dendritic cell vaccination. In glioblastoma patients vaccinated with dendritic cells, deep sequencing of TCR beta CDR3 regions served to measure the amount of tumor-infiltrating lymphocytes and to compare repertoires between tumor and blood. Here is what the overall study found, with its caveats: TCR clonality showed no direct relationship with survival, which suggests that a diverse polyclonal response may be important. The response model built on TCR overlap across three groups was characterized as speculative, with prospective validation still needed. The cohort was small and heterogeneous, and full blood and tumor sets were available for few patients, with initial-recurrent tumor pairs available for even fewer patients. Longer time to progression and overall survival after dendritic cell vaccination were predicted by higher estimated pretreatment TIL content.

The chain couples TRBV5-6 to TRBJ2-3; the D gene cannot be named for sure. The clonotype originates from a human donor with glioblastoma. This specimen was blood, taken after dendritic cell vaccination. The CDR3 reads as follows: CASSLGRLRTDTQYF. The DNA is as follows: TGTGCCAGCAGCTTGGGTCGTTTACGGACAGATACGCAGTATTTT.